This record concerns one TCR beta chain sequence. This sample includes further DNA sequences coding for the same CDR3. This entry comes from a study of T cell changes during pregnancy in multiple sclerosis. Trimming removed 3 bases at V and 2 bases at J, with 7 bases between. Germline V gene lookup returns CDR1 KGHSH and CDR2 LQKENI. The CDR3 sequence is 13 residues long. Sequenced by immunoSEQ multiplex PCR; TCRdb stores in-frame clones only, minus some. The repertoire holds around 42,000 clones, with 80% to 95% as singletons. The sample in question was CD4+ T cells from peripheral blood mononuclear cells, obtained in the second trimester of pregnancy. The sequence was obtained from a female donor in good health, enrolled as a control in a pregnancy study. V gene TRBV18 combines with J gene TRBJ2-5, with D possibly TRBD1 on 6 matching bases. The CDR3 nucleotides read TGTGCCAGCTCACCCGGGACACAAGAGACCCAGTACTTC. As protein: CASSPGTQETQYF.